Shown below are 25 T cell receptor beta chains from a single sample sequenced in a study of blood T cell repertoires in COVID-19. Produced via immunoSEQ multiplex PCR; TCRdb's table is partial and in-frame only. Here the sample spans a few hundred thousand clones, roughly 80% being singletons. Sample: PBMCs or T cells enriched from blood (not recorded which). The receptors shown here come from a man in his forties who had been exposed to COVID-19.

This chain uses TRBV2 with TRBJ2-3; 7 bases are a match to TRBD1. Trimming took 7 bases from V and 0 from J; bases not matched to a gene: 1. The CDR3 contains 13 residues. The germline CDR1 and CDR2 sequences are SNHLY and FYNNEI. The CDR3 nucleotides read TGTGCCAGCAAGACAGGGAGCACAGATACGCAGTATTTT. It specifies CASKTGSTDTQYF.

V and J are TRBV29-1 and TRBJ2-2; 11 positions agree with TRBD2. This CDR3 is built from 15 residues. Germline CDR1 SQVTM, CDR2 ANQGSEA. V lost 5 bases and J lost 4; bases outside the gene matches: 6. The CDR3 nucleotides are TGCAGCGTTTCCGGGACTAGCGGTACCACCGGGGAGCTGTTTTTT. Translated: CSVSGTSGTTGELFF.

The gene calls are TRBV9 and TRBJ1-2, with D perhaps TRBD1 (5 bases). The CDR3 covers 16 residues. The germline V and J ends were trimmed by 0 bases and 6 bases, with 18 bases remaining between them. From germline, CDR1 is SGDLS and CDR2 YYNGEE. For the CDR3, the DNA is TGTGCCAGCAGCGTAGGATATCTGGGGGAGGCTCATGGCTACACCTTC. This codes for CASSVGYLGEAHGYTF.

This rearrangement joins TRBV29-1 to TRBJ2-7, with TRBD2 identical over 7 bases. The CDR3 loop spans 15 amino acids. Germline lookup yields CDR1 SQVTM and CDR2 ANQGSEA. The V and J ends lost 0 bases and 7 bases, in that order; junction bases with no gene match: 12. CDR3 in DNA: TGCAGCGTTGAAGATTCCGGGAGGACTATGGGGGAGCAGTACTTC. Protein product: CSVEDSGRTMGEQYF.

The CDR3 sequence: CASSIGGTGNTIYF. The CDR3 coding sequence is TGTGCCAGCAGCATCGGCGGAACTGGAAACACCATATATTTT. This chain joins TRBV27 and TRBJ1-3; no clear D gene. CDR1 and CDR2 (germline): MNHEY, SMNVEV (reference sequence). The CDR3 consists of 14 residues. Trimming removed 6 bases at V and 2 bases at J, with 11 bases between.

The V call is TRBV27, the J call TRBJ2-7, with 9 bases fitting TRBD1. With 4 bases clipped from V and 2 bases from J, the junction kept 6 bases outside the gene matches. The CDR3 is 15 amino acids. The V gene's germline CDR1 is MNHEY and CDR2 SMNVEV (reference sequence). The CDR3 sequence is CASSSPQGAAYEQYF. The DNA for the CDR3 is TGTGCCAGCAGTTCACCACAGGGGGCGGCCTACGAGCAGTACTTC.

A single count supports this clone. The rearrangement joins TRBV27 to TRBJ2-7; the D gene is possibly TRBD2 (7 bases). The CDR3 is 16 amino acids. In germline, CDR1 is MNHEY, CDR2 SMNVEV (reference sequence). With 5 bases removed from V and 0 bases from J, the gap between germline ends came to 17 bases. In nucleotides, the CDR3 is TGTGCCAGCAGTCCATCCGGCGGGGGACACTCCTACGAGCAGTACTTC. The encoded protein is CASSPSGGGHSYEQYF.

This clone was detected once. V is TRBV25-1 and J is TRBJ1-4; TRBD1 matches at 7 bases. The V gene's germline CDR1 is MGHDK and CDR2 SYGVNS. J gave up 8 bases and V 5 bases, and 8 bases lay outside the gene matches. CDR3 length equals 14 residues. Here the CDR3 DNA reads TGTGCCAGCAGTCGGACAGGATATTGGGAAAAACTGTTTTTT. It specifies CASSRTGYWEKLFF.

The rearrangement links TRBV9 to TRBJ2-3; perhaps TRBD2 as D (5 bases). CDR1 and CDR2 (germline): SGDLS, YYNGEE. Deletions cut 4 bases from V and 1 base from J, with 13 bases between. This CDR3 spans 15 amino acids. The CDR3 DNA reads as TGTGCCAGCAGCCCGACGTCGCGGGGCACAGATACGCAGTATTTT. Translated, it gives CASSPTSRGTDTQYF.

V is TRBV5-1 and J is TRBJ2-2; D might be TRBD1 (5 bases). Germline V CDR1 and CDR2: SGHRS, YFSETQ. CDR3 length: 14 amino acids. V was pared by 4 bases and J by 5 bases, with 12 bases between. The CDR3 nucleotides are TGCGCCAGCAGCCAGACAGCGCTGACCGGGGAGCTGTTTTTT. Translation: CASSQTALTGELFF.

This chain joins TRBV10-3 and TRBJ1-6, with D perhaps matching TRBD1 (5 bases). Trimming shortened V by 4 bases and J by 8 bases, and 12 bases separated the two germline ends. CDR3 length equals 14 residues. Germline V CDR1 and CDR2: ENHRY, SYGVKD. DNA of the CDR3: TGTGCCATCAGTGGGCGGGGGGGAGATTCACCCCTCCACTTT. It specifies CAISGRGGDSPLHF.

This sequence joins TRBV7-6 and TRBJ2-1, with D possibly being TRBD2 (6 bases). Trimming took 3 bases from V and 7 from J, leaving 19 bases between them. CDR3 length equals 16 residues. Germline CDR1 reads SGHVS; CDR2 reads FNYEAQ. The CDR3 sequence: CASSLNGNGRSNEQFF. The DNA of the CDR3 is TGTGCCAGCAGCTTGAATGGAAATGGGAGGTCGAATGAGCAGTTCTTC.

The DNA of the CDR3 is TGTGCCAGCAGCCCCCCCCGCAGTACCTCCTACGAGCAGTACTTC. Translation gives CASSPPRSTSYEQYF. The chain is built from TRBV7-9 and TRBJ2-7; D is undetermined. This CDR3 is built from 15 residues. Germline-derived CDR1 and CDR2 are SEHNR and FQNEAQ (reference sequence). Trimming removed 5 bases at V and 0 bases at J, with 14 bases between.

The chain joins TRBV6-4 to TRBJ1-3; 8 nucleotides agree with TRBD1. V dropped 0 bases and J dropped 4; count of bases not matched to a gene: 8. The CDR3 spans 17 residues. The germline V gene encodes CDR1 MRHNA and CDR2 SNTAGT. CDR3 residues: CASSDSLLDRGGNTIYF. Written as DNA, the CDR3 is TGTGCCAGCAGTGACTCCCTTTTAGACAGGGGCGGAAACACCATATATTTT.

V usage is TRBV24-1 and J usage is TRBJ2-1, with D maybe TRBD2 (6 bases). V lost 5 bases to trimming and J lost 7 bases, with 17 bases between them. Germline V CDR1 and CDR2: KGHDR, SFDVKD. The CDR3 runs to 15 residues. The DNA of the CDR3 is TGTGCCACCAGTGGCTCCCAGGGAGGAGAGAATGAGCAGTTCTTC. This gives the protein CATSGSQGGENEQFF.

The chain couples TRBV2 to TRBJ1-2; TRBD1 might be the D (5 bases). The CDR3 runs 15 residues. Between the trimmed V and J ends, which lost 0 bases and 4 bases, there was a span of 12 bases. Germline loops: CDR1 SNHLY, CDR2 FYNNEI. CDR3 sequence reads: CASSEARTGPYGYTF. The DNA of the CDR3 is TGTGCCAGCAGTGAAGCGCGTACAGGTCCCTATGGCTACACCTTC.

This clone was seen just once. Being one base from a much bigger clone, this may be a read error. The chain combines TRBV12-3 or TRBV12-4 with TRBJ1-2; D uncertain. The CDR3 contains 11 residues. V dropped 5 bases and J dropped 2 bases, with 3 bases sitting between them. The CDR3 loop reads CASSPNYGYTF. The CDR3 DNA is TGTGCCAGCAGTCCGAACTATGGCTACACCTTC.

The rearrangement uses TRBV6-5 and TRBJ1-1; TRBD1 is a possible D gene (5 bases). The germline CDR1 and CDR2 sequences are MNHEY and SVGAGI. This CDR3 is built from 13 residues. V was shortened by 10 bases and J by 1 base, with 13 bases between the two germline ends. The CDR3 is CATTSQGNTEAFF. The CDR3 bases are TGTGCCACAACCAGTCAGGGGAACACTGAAGCTTTCTTT.

The V call is TRBV10-3, the J call TRBJ2-7; maybe TRBD2 (5 bases). Trimming removed 7 bases at V and 3 bases at J, with 13 bases between. Germline V CDR1 and CDR2: ENHRY, SYGVKD. The CDR3 runs 13 residues. CDR3 region: CAINEGDRYEQYF. The CDR3 DNA follows: TGTGCCATCAACGAGGGAGACCGCTACGAGCAGTACTTC.

This clone has only one observation. V and J are TRBV12-3 or TRBV12-4 and TRBJ2-2; 8 bases are a match to TRBD2. The length of the CDR3 is 13 residues. V lost 6 bases to trimming and J lost 3 bases; unmatched junction nucleotides: 0. CDR3 protein: CASRGLDTGELFF. CDR3 bases: TGTGCCAGCAGGGGACTAGACACCGGGGAGCTGTTTTTT.

This rearrangement joins TRBV29-1 to TRBJ1-1, with a weak D call TRBD1 (6 bases). This CDR3 has 14 amino acids. Trimming left V 2 bases short and J 2 bases short, with 12 bases between. The germline gives CDR1 SQVTM, CDR2 ANQGSEA. CDR3 bases: TGCAGCGTTGAATGGACAGCCCCAAACACTGAAGCTTTCTTT. It translates to CSVEWTAPNTEAFF.

The V call is TRBV7-3, the J call TRBJ2-3, with 7 bases lining up with TRBD2. The CDR3 is 17 amino acids. Germline-derived CDR1 and CDR2 are SGHTA and FQGTGA. V lost 5 bases and J lost 0; bases outside the gene matches: 11. The CDR3 DNA follows: TGTGCCAGCAGCCAAATTAAGGGGACTATTAGCACAGATACGCAGTATTTT. Its translation: CASSQIKGTISTDTQYF. Looking up the rest from reference TRBV7-3 and TRBJ2-3 gives the full variable domain: GAGVSQTPSNKVTEKGKYVELRCDPISGHTALYWYRQSLGQGPEFLIYFQGTGAADDSGLPNDRFFAVRPEGSVSTLKIQRTERGDSAVYLCASSQIKGTISTDTQYFGPGTRLTVL.

The CDR3 reads CASSFLGAEPYEQYF. The CDR3 DNA follows: TGTGCCAGCAGCTTCCTGGGGGCAGAACCCTACGAGCAGTACTTC. This sequence joins TRBV13 and TRBJ2-7; tentative D call: TRBD1 (6 bases). With 3 bases removed from V and 2 bases from J, the gap between germline ends came to 14 bases. The germline V gene encodes CDR1 PRHDT and CDR2 FYEKMQ (reference sequence). The CDR3 is made up of 15 amino acids.

This chain connects TRBV30 to TRBJ2-7, with a possible D match to TRBD2 (5 bases). Per germline, CDR1 GTSNPN and CDR2 SVGIG (reference sequence). The CDR3 spans 11 residues. Trimming cost V 0 bases and J 7 bases, with 7 bases left between them. CDR3 DNA: TGTGCCTGGAGTGTAGGGAGAGAGCAGTACTTC. This codes for CAWSVGREQYF.

The chain uses TRBV19 and TRBJ2-1, with 9 nucleotides matching TRBD2. Germline CDR1 reads LNHDA; CDR2 reads SQIVND (reference sequence). V lost 1 base, J lost 10 bases, and 8 bases stayed unmatched. The CDR3 runs 15 residues. CDR3 nucleotides: TGTGCCAGTAGTATAGCTTGGCTAGCGGGAAACGAGCAGTTCTTC. Translated: CASSIAWLAGNEQFF.